The clone carrying this T cell receptor (beta chain) turned up a few times. Its matching antigen is unknown. The data originate from a study of blood T cells in healthy people across ages. Study-wide findings and caveats: Age showed a roughly linear inverse relationship with TCR beta diversity per million T cells. Because donor CMV status was unknown, expanded clonotype changes were possibly confounded.

This CDR3 is built from 14 residues. Deletions cut 6 bases from V and 10 bases from J, with 16 bases between. CDR1 WNHNN and CDR2 SYGVQD come from the germline V gene (reference sequence). A second PCR, run for about 6 to 12 cycles, used a sample-barcoded 5' primer plus a J-beta primer mix. Any given sample supplied a minimum of 3 million CDR3-containing paired-end reads. TCRdb re-called the 5' RACE reads through MiXCR, storing one row per CDR3 protein. The sample consists of hundreds of thousands of distinct CDR3 sequences, under 70% of them appearing once. J is TRBJ1-6 and V is TRBV10-1; D is unclear. Material for sequencing was blood. The TCR originated in a man in his sixties in good health. The CDR3 here is CASSPTALGSPLHF. CDR3 sequence (DNA): TGCGCCAGCAGCCCCACAGCGCTGGGGTCACCCCTCCACTTT.